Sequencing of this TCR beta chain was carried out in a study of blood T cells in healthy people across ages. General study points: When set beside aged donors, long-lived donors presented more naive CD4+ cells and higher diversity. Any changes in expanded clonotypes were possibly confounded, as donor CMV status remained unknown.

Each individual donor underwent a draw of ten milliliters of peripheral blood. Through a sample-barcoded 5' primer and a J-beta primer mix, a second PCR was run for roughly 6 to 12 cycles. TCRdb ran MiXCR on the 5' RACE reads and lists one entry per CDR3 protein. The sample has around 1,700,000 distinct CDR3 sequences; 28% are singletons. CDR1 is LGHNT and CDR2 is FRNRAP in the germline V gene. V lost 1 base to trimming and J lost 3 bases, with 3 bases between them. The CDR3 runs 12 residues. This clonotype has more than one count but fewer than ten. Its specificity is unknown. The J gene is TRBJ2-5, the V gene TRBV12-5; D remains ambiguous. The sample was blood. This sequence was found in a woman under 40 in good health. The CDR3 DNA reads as TGTGCTAGTGGTTTGGGTGAAGAGACCCAGTACTTC. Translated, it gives CASGLGEETQYF.